This TCR beta chain was profiled in a study of cytomegalovirus exposure and HLA in healthy donors. Overall study: According to later analysis, the same platform produced the 110 or so validation and approximately 700 first-cohort repertoires.

V lost 8 bases to trimming and J lost 6 bases, with 20 bases between them. The CDR3 sequence is 15 residues long. Germline values: CDR1 LNHDA, CDR2 SQIVND (reference sequence). Libraries were prepared by immunoSEQ multiplex PCR; TCRdb keeps only in-frame clonotypes and omits some of them. In the table there are about 140,000 clones, 86% of which are singletons. While the first cohort had fewer than 850 subjects, the donors belonged to the separate validation cohort of about 120 subjects. This rearrangement joins TRBV19 to TRBJ1-5; tentatively, D is TRBD1 (6 bases). The receptor was derived from a man in his late teens or twenties in good health and CMV-seronegative. The sequenced sample was PBMCs. The CDR3 loop is CASAPLLPRGQPQHF. As DNA, the CDR3 is TGTGCCAGTGCCCCCCTACTCCCCAGGGGTCAGCCCCAGCATTTT.